The 9 T cell receptor beta chains below all came from one sample that was sequenced in a study of radiation and T cells in renal cell carcinoma. Libraries were prepared by immunoSEQ multiplex PCR; TCRdb keeps only in-frame clonotypes and omits some of them. The sample lists approximately 150,000 clones; around four fifths were seen once. Time point: baseline pretreatment blood. Treatment meaning: 15 Gy SBRT to primary tumor, nephrectomy 4 weeks later. The sequences come from blood, collected from a patient whose treatment included radiotherapy and nephrectomy. The receptors shown here come from a woman aged 50 to 65 with renal cell carcinoma.

The V gene is TRBV10-3, the J gene TRBJ1-2, with unresolved D. The CDR3 totals 14 residues. Deletions cut 4 bases from V and 4 bases from J, with 13 bases between. Germline CDR1 is ENHRY and CDR2 is SYGVKD. CDR3 residues: CAISGRAQSYGYTF. In DNA, the CDR3 is TGTGCCATCAGTGGGCGGGCCCAGAGCTATGGCTACACCTTC.

This clone has just a few counts. V is TRBV4-2 and J is TRBJ2-1; 9 bases map to TRBD2. V was clipped by 0 bases and J by 2 bases; unmatched bases: 2. This CDR3 has 16 residues. Germline CDR1 is LGHNA and CDR2 is YNFKEQ. The CDR3 nucleotides read TGTGCCAGCAGCCAAGATGGACTAGCGACCTACAATGAGCAGTTCTTC. This gives the protein CASSQDGLATYNEQFF.

Here the CDR3 reads CASSMGQGEDGYTF. The CDR3 DNA reads TGCGCCAGCAGCATGGGACAGGGGGAGGATGGCTACACCTTC. The V call is TRBV5-1, the J call TRBJ1-2, with 11 bases fitting TRBD1. The trim removed 4 bases at V and 6 bases at J, leaving 5 bases unmatched. The CDR3 spans 14 residues. CDR1 SGHRS and CDR2 YFSETQ come from the germline V gene.

The V and J genes are TRBV14 and TRBJ2-7, with 14 positions matching TRBD2. Per the germline V gene, CDR1 is SGHDN and CDR2 is FVKESK. The CDR3 totals 18 residues. The V gene end was trimmed by 0 bases and the J gene end by 3 bases; junction bases not matched to a gene: 7. CDR3 sequence reads: CASSQDVGLAGVLYEQYF. CDR3 DNA sequence: TGTGCCAGCAGCCAAGATGTGGGACTAGCGGGGGTTCTCTACGAGCAGTACTTC.

The rearrangement uses TRBV5-4 and TRBJ1-2, with TRBD1 matching over 8 bases. Germline V gene data show CDR1 as SGHNT and CDR2 as YYREEE (reference sequence). With V trimmed by 1 base and J by 4 bases, 3 bases remained unmatched. The CDR3 is 14 amino acids. The chain's CDR3 is CASSLQGASYGYTF. CDR3 DNA: TGTGCCAGCAGCTTGCAGGGGGCTAGCTATGGCTACACCTTC.

The CDR3 is CASSSGQGSNEQYF. CDR3 DNA: TGTGCCAGCAGCTCCGGACAGGGGAGTAACGAGCAGTACTTC. The chain links TRBV5-6 to TRBJ2-7, with 9 bases fitting TRBD1. From germline, CDR1 is SGHDT and CDR2 YYEEEE. V gave up 3 bases and J gave up 5 bases; unmatched junction bases: 6. This CDR3 has 14 residues.

The rearrangement uses TRBV15 and TRBJ1-5, with no clear D. V lost 0 bases and J lost 4, with 4 bases in between. The germline V gene has CDR1 LNHNV and CDR2 YYDKDF (reference sequence). This CDR3 is built from 13 residues. CDR3 residues: CATSREGNQPQHF. CDR3 nucleotide sequence: TGTGCCACCAGCAGAGAGGGGAATCAGCCCCAGCATTTT.

V is TRBV18 and J is TRBJ2-2; D uncertain. The germline CDR1 and CDR2 sequences are KGHSH and LQKENI. The CDR3 is made up of 13 amino acids. Trimming left V 7 bases short and J 4 bases short, with 10 bases between. The CDR3 DNA reads as TGTGCCAGCTTGTTTTCGACCACCGGGGAGCTGTTTTTT. This codes for CASLFSTTGELFF.

J is TRBJ1-1 and V is TRBV19, with TRBD1 identical over 10 bases. Unmatched junction bases numbered 8, after V lost 7 bases and J lost 0 bases. CDR1 and CDR2 (germline): LNHDA, SQIVND (reference sequence). The CDR3 has 16 residues. The CDR3 region is CASKKGTGAMNTEAFF. In DNA form, the CDR3 reads TGTGCCAGTAAAAAAGGGACAGGGGCGATGAACACTGAAGCTTTCTTT.